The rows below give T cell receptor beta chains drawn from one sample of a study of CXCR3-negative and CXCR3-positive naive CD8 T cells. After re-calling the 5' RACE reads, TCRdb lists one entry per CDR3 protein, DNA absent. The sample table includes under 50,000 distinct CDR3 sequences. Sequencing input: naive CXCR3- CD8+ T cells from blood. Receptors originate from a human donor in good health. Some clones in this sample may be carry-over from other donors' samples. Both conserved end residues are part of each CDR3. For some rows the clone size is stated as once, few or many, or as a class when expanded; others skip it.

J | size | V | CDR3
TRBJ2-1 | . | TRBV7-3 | CASSSRGSSYNEQFF
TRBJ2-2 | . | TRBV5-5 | CASSRDRGNTGELFF
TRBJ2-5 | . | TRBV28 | CATKPSGAQETQYF
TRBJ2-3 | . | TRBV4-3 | CASSSRASGNVDTQYF
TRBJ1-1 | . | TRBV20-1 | CSADRTSTVNTEAFF
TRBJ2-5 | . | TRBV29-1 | CSTPGQKETQYF
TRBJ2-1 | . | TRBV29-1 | CSVEDGALGLEQFF
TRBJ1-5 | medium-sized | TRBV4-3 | CASSRGHKNQPQHF
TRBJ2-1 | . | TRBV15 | CATSVRDRGIEQFF
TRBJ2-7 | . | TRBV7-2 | CASSTGSSSYEQYF
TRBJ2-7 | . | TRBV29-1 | CSVEVSGTSGTGEQYF
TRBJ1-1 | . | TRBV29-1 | CSVRGGTEAFF
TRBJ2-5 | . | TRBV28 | CASSIHAGGQETQYF
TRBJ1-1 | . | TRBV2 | CASMRGTDNTEAFF
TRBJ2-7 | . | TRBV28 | CASSILSGVTYEQYF
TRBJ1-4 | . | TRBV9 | CASSATVAFNEKLFF
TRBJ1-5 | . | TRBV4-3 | CASSQDRGFGNQPQHF
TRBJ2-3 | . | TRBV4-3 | CASKPGTSGLGDTQYF
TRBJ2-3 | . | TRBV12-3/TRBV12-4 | CASSFGSSQYF
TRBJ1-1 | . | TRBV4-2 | CASSQDEGGTGGTEAFF
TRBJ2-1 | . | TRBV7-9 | CASSFGTYNEQFF
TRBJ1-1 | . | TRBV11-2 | CASSLIGKGTEAFF
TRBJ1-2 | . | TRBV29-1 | CSVEETAANYGYTF
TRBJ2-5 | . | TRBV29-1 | CSAWGGRETQYF
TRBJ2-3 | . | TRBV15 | CATSREGLASADTQYF
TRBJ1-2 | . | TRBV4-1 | CASSQVRGDYYGYTF
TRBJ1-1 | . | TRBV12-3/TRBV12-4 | CASGFGFGNTEAFF
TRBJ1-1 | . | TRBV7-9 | CASSYPPSAGGDYTEAFF
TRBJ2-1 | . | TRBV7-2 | CASSLARPGLSYNAAEQFF
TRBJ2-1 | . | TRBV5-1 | CASSPDTYNEQFF
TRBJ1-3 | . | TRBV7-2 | CASSLPGKTGNTIYF
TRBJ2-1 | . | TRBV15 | CATSERGFNEQFF
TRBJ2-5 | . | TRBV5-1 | CASSSEGQETQYF
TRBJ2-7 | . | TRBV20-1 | CSATGTTSSYEQYF
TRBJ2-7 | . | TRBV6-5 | CASGLAGSSYEQYF
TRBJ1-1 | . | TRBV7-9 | CASSLTGGPEAFF
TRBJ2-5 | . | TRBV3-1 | CASSQEGDQETQYF
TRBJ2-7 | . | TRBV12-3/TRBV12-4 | CASSPRQVTYEQYF
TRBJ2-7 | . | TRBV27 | CASSLDGGGYEQYF
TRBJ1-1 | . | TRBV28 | CASAGKTTDRSKGNTEAFF
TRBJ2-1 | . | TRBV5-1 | CASSLAGQVPQEQFF
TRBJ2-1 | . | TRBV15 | CATSREPLFEQFF
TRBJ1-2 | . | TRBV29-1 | CSARGQNYGYTF
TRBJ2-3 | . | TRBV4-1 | CASSQDTEGSTDTQYF
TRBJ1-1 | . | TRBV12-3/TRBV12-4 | CASSPAGAEAFF
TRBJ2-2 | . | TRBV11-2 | CASSLLGGPLNAGELFF
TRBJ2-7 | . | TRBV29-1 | CSVVADYEQYF
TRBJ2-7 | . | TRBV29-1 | CSVKEGFSGTGYEQYF